The rows below give T cell receptor beta chains drawn from one sample of a study of cytomegalovirus exposure and HLA in healthy donors. The assay was immunoSEQ multiplex PCR, and TCRdb's table has in-frame clones only and misses some. The sample carries around 99,000 clones, approximately 70% recorded once. The specimen sequenced was PBMCs. These receptors all stem from a woman aged 65 to 85 in good health and CMV-seropositive. The CDR3 runs from the conserved cysteine through the conserved F or W. The D gene is left open where the match is weak. A clone size is listed for some rows: how often the clone was seen (once, few, many), or a class if it is expanded.

v_gene	j_gene	d_gene	abundance	CDR3aa	CDR3nt
TRBV2	TRBJ2-7	NA	NA	CASSDSGGYEQYF	TGTGCCAGCAGTGATTCCGGGGGCTACGAGCAGTACTTC
TRBV6-5	TRBJ1-2	NA	NA	CAVGQSQNYGYTF	TGTGCCGTTGGACAGTCTCAAAACTATGGCTACACCTTC
TRBV29-1	TRBJ2-7	TRBD2	few	CSVEGGRLAGSEQYF	TGCAGCGTTGAAGGGGGACGGCTAGCGGGGAGCGAGCAGTACTTC
TRBV6-5	TRBJ2-7	NA	NA	CASSATASYEQYF	TGTGCCAGCAGTGCGACAGCCTCCTACGAGCAGTACTTC
TRBV5-1	TRBJ1-1	TRBD1	NA	CASSLGQGAAEAFF	TGCGCCAGCAGCTTGGGACAGGGGGCGGCTGAAGCTTTCTTT
TRBV29-1	TRBJ2-1	TRBD2	NA	CSVRTSGGTNEQFF	TGCAGCGTCCGGACTAGCGGGGGGACGAATGAGCAGTTCTTC
TRBV19	TRBJ2-7	NA	NA	CASSRAGPSYEQYF	TGTGCCAGTAGTAGGGCGGGGCCTTCCTACGAGCAGTACTTC
TRBV15	TRBJ2-5	NA	NA	CATSGGGGPKYF	TGTGCCACCAGCGGGGGCGGCGGCCCCAAGTACTTC
TRBV10-3	TRBJ1-3	TRBD1	NA	CAISESDRAGNTIYF	TGTGCCATCAGTGAGTCGGACAGGGCGGGAAACACCATATATTTT
TRBV2	TRBJ1-6	TRBD1	NA	CATAGQGVSPLHF	TGTGCCACCGCGGGACAGGGAGTTTCACCCCTCCACTTT
TRBV19	TRBJ1-4	NA	NA	CASSRGWEANEKLFF	TGTGCCAGTAGCCGGGGGTGGGAGGCTAATGAAAAACTGTTTTTT
TRBV7-2	TRBJ1-2	NA	NA	CASSLYGGEGYTF	TGTGCCAGCAGCTTATATGGGGGGGAAGGCTACACCTTC
TRBV5-1	TRBJ1-2	NA	once	CASSGGAGVGYTF	TGCGCCAGCAGCGGCGGGGCAGGCGTTGGCTACACCTTC
TRBV4-3	TRBJ2-7	TRBD1	NA	CASSQAISGTGGYEQYF	TGCGCCAGCAGCCAAGCCATCTCCGGGACAGGGGGCTACGAGCAGTACTTC
TRBV2	TRBJ1-4	TRBD1	NA	CASSEQGQDTEKLFF	TGTGCCAGCAGTGAACAGGGACAGGATACTGAAAAACTGTTTTTT
TRBV6-5	TRBJ1-2	TRBD1	NA	CASSVAGGNYGYTF	TGTGCCAGCAGTGTGGCAGGGGGAAATTATGGCTACACCTTC
TRBV29-1	TRBJ2-5	NA	NA	CSVPSWGQGETQYF	TGCAGCGTCCCTTCCTGGGGGCAGGGAGAGACCCAGTACTTC
TRBV5-1	TRBJ2-7	TRBD1	NA	CASSLEIGQGRIEQYF	TGCGCCAGCAGCTTAGAAATCGGACAGGGGAGAATCGAGCAGTACTTC
TRBV7-9	TRBJ1-5	NA	few	CASSSARGRRYSNQPQHF	TGTGCCAGCAGCTCCGCGCGGGGCAGACGATATAGCAATCAGCCCCAGCATTTT
TRBV19	TRBJ1-1	NA	NA	CASSTQGTNTEAFF	TGTGCCAGTAGTACGCAGGGGACGAACACTGAAGCTTTCTTT
TRBV18	TRBJ2-4	NA	few	CASSATDGGAKNIQYF	TGTGCCAGCTCAGCGACCGATGGAGGAGCCAAAAACATTCAGTACTTC
TRBV7-9	TRBJ1-5	TRBD1	NA	CSSSLGGTVNQPQHF	TGTTCCAGCAGCCTAGGGGGGACAGTCAATCAGCCCCAGCATTTT